What follows are 7 T cell receptor beta chains derived from one specimen sequenced in a study of neoadjuvant anti-PD-1 for oral cavity cancer. Method: immunoSEQ multiplex PCR; TCRdb's copy keeps in-frame clones and lacks some. The data show around 67,000 clones, about nine tenths seen once. Time point here: after neoadjuvant nivolumab, at surgical resection. Sequencing was performed on PBMCs, taken after nivolumab (anti-PD-1) treatment. These receptors all stem from a person aged 40-85 years with oral cavity squamous cell carcinoma.

J is TRBJ1-1 and V is TRBV5-1, with D possibly being TRBD1 (5 bases). The V end was cut by 0 bases, the J end by 11 bases, with 14 bases between. The CDR3 is 13 residues long. The germline CDR1 and CDR2 sequences are SGHRS and YFSETQ. Here the CDR3 DNA reads TGCGCCAGCAGCTTGGCAGGGAGATCATCGGCTTTCTTT. Its protein product is CASSLAGRSSAFF.

This chain's CDR3 is CASSGGRIGGNTIYF. CDR3 bases: TGTGCCAGCAGCGGGGGACGGATCGGCGGAAACACCATATATTTT. The chain employs TRBV7-9 and TRBJ1-3; possibly TRBD1 for D (5 bases). Trimming took 5 bases from V and 4 from J, leaving 15 bases between them. The length of the CDR3 is 15 residues. Germline V gene sequence: CDR1 SEHNR, CDR2 FQNEAQ (reference sequence).

Comment on this clone: Germline is not matched at one junction end, which may reflect a read error. The chain carries TRBV30 and TRBJ1-6, with 7 bases identical to TRBD1. Germline V gene data show CDR1 as GTSNPN and CDR2 as SVGIG (reference sequence). The CDR3 extends over 11 amino acids. The CDR3 DNA sequence: TGTGCCTGGAGAGCTTCCGGGACAGCTAGCTTT. Translation gives CAWRASGTASF.

The genes are TRBV2 and TRBJ1-2; possibly TRBD1 for D (5 bases). The CDR3 spans 15 residues. V was cut by 0 bases and J by 3 bases, with 11 bases left in between. CDR1 is SNHLY and CDR2 is FYNNEI in the germline V gene. The CDR3 sequence is CASSEAPQGDYGYTF. DNA of the CDR3: TGTGCCAGCAGTGAAGCGCCTCAAGGGGACTATGGCTACACCTTC.

V and J are TRBV21-1 and TRBJ1-4; TRBD1, the D gene given by the table, was not confirmed from the DNA. TRBV21-1 is termed a pseudogene. This CDR3 is 15 amino acids long. CDR3 DNA sequence: TGTGCCAGCAGCTGGATGACAGGGCGGACTGAAAAACTGTTTTTT. Its translation is CASSWMTGRTEKLFF.

V and J are TRBV6-4 and TRBJ2-3, with 8 bases aligning to TRBD2. Germline V gene sequence: CDR1 MRHNA, CDR2 SNTAGT. The CDR3 has 16 amino acids. V gave up 2 bases and J gave up 3 bases; unmatched junction bases: 7. The CDR3 is CASSDKAGAETDTQYF. The CDR3 DNA reads as TGTGCCAGCAGTGACAAAGCGGGAGCTGAGACAGATACGCAGTATTTT.

V and J are TRBV29-1 and TRBJ2-7; tentatively, D is TRBD1 or TRBD2 (5 bases each). V was trimmed by 6 bases and J by 2 bases, leaving 14 bases between them. Looked up from germline, CDR1 is SQVTM and CDR2 is ANQGSEA. This CDR3 is built from 13 residues. CDR3: CSVRDVRAYEQYF. For the CDR3, the DNA is TGCAGCGTCCGGGACGTCCGAGCCTACGAGCAGTACTTC.